The 10 T cell receptor beta chains below all came from one sample that was sequenced in a study of beta chain features in type 1 diabetes. Sequencing targeted expressed TCRB transcripts, as all isolated RNA had been reverse transcribed. Using immunoSEQ multiplex PCR, the repertoire was profiled, and TCRdb retains in-frame clones only, with some absent. Of 900,000 or so clones listed, roughly a sixth are singletons. The sample was naive CD4+ T cells from blood. These receptors originate from a woman between 18 and 29 years old in good health.

The CDR3 spells CAISGTGSPGTGELFF. The DNA for the CDR3 is TGTGCCATCAGTGGGACAGGCTCCCCGGGCACCGGGGAGCTGTTTTTT. The J gene is TRBJ2-2, the V gene TRBV10-3, with TRBD1 matching 7 bases. The CDR3 extends over 16 amino acids. CDR1 ENHRY and CDR2 SYGVKD come from the germline V gene. With 4 bases clipped from V and 4 bases from J, the junction kept 9 bases outside the gene matches.

This chain connects TRBV5-6 to TRBJ2-7, with 7 bases fitting TRBD1. V lost 2 bases and J lost 2; bases outside the gene matches: 7. The CDR3 totals 15 residues. Germline loops: CDR1 SGHDT, CDR2 YYEEEE. CDR3 in amino acids: CASSLQGIFTYEQYF. In nucleotides, the CDR3 is TGTGCCAGCAGCTTACAGGGGATTTTCACCTACGAGCAGTACTTC.

This chain links TRBV19 with TRBJ2-6, with 12 nucleotides matching TRBD2. The V gene's germline CDR1 is LNHDA and CDR2 SQIVND (reference sequence). J lost 1 base, V lost 6 bases, and 1 base had no gene match. The CDR3 length is 16 residues. The CDR3 DNA reads as TGTGCCAGTAGCGGACTAGCGGGATCTGGGGCCAACGTCCTGACTTTC. Translated: CASSGLAGSGANVLTF.

The chain carries TRBV28 and TRBJ1-5; 8 bases are a match to TRBD1. Unmatched junction bases numbered 7, after V lost 6 bases and J lost 3 bases. Germline lookup yields CDR1 MDHEN and CDR2 SYDVKM. The CDR3 runs 15 residues. The CDR3 is CASRPPGQANQPQHF. The CDR3 nucleotides read TGTGCCAGCAGGCCCCCGGGACAGGCCAATCAGCCCCAGCATTTT. Based on the CDR3 plus reference TRBV28 and TRBJ1-5, the full variable domain is DVKVTQSSRYLVKRTGEKVFLECVQDMDHENMFWYRQDPGLGLRLIYFSYDVKMKEKGDIPEGYSVSREKKERFSLILESASTNQTSMYLCASRPPGQANQPQHFGDGTRLSIL.

This clone was observed a handful of times. The chain employs TRBV4-2 and TRBJ1-1; D unresolved. This CDR3 is 17 amino acids long. V was clipped by 4 bases and J by 1 base, with 19 bases between them. The germline V gene has CDR1 LGHNA and CDR2 YNFKEQ. CDR3 in amino acids: CASSRLTGLRGNTEAFF. The CDR3 DNA sequence: TGTGCCAGCAGCCGCCTGACCGGATTGCGGGGGAACACTGAAGCTTTCTTT.

This clone was seen a handful of times. CDR3: CASSLWTGANEKLFF. The CDR3 DNA sequence: TGTGCCAGCAGCCTCTGGACAGGGGCTAATGAAAAACTGTTTTTT. J is TRBJ1-4 and V is TRBV7-6, with 9 nucleotides matching TRBD1. This CDR3 spans 15 amino acids. Germline trimming cut 5 bases from V and 3 bases from J; bases unmatched to any gene: 4. The germline V gene has CDR1 SGHVS and CDR2 FNYEAQ. The whole variable domain, remainder taken from reference TRBV7-6 and TRBJ1-4, is GAGVSQSPRYKVTKRGQDVALRCDPISGHVSLYWYRQALGQGPEFLTYFNYEAQQDKSGLPNDRFSAERPEGSISTLTIQRTEQRDSAMYRCASSLWTGANEKLFFGSGTQLSVL.

This clone was seen more than once but under ten times. The chain joins TRBV2 to TRBJ1-2; 7 nucleotides line up with TRBD1. Germline V gene sequence: CDR1 SNHLY, CDR2 FYNNEI. CDR3 size: 13 residues. V shed 6 bases and J 8 bases; nucleotides not matched to a gene: 9. In DNA form, the CDR3 reads TGTGCCAGCAGCGGACAGGCCGCCGGGGGCTACACCTTC. Protein: CASSGQAAGGYTF.

This clone was observed a handful of times. The genes are TRBV18 and TRBJ2-7; 10 bases line up with TRBD1. Germline V CDR1 and CDR2: KGHSH, LQKENI. V dropped 3 bases and J dropped 6; count of bases not matched to a gene: 5. The CDR3 is made up of 14 amino acids. CDR3 nucleotide sequence: TGTGCCAGCTCACCTCCGGACAGGGGGGTCGAGCAGTACTTC. As protein: CASSPPDRGVEQYF.

This chain connects TRBV10-3 to TRBJ2-3; maybe TRBD1 (5 bases). Germline lookup yields CDR1 ENHRY and CDR2 SYGVKD. This CDR3 region has 15 residues. The V end lost 3 bases, the J end lost 6 bases, and 16 bases lay between the germline ends. CDR3 nucleotides: TGTGCCATCAGTGAAGAGGCAGGGCAGCTTGATACGCAGTATTTT. It is translated as CAISEEAGQLDTQYF.

This clone has more than one count but fewer than ten. This sequence joins TRBV6-5 and TRBJ1-3; TRBD1 agrees at 9 bases. Per the germline V gene, CDR1 is MNHEY and CDR2 is SVGAGI. There are 16 residues in the CDR3. V shed 0 bases, J shed 4 bases, and the junction held 4 bases outside the gene matches. The chain's CDR3 is CASSYSDRGRGNTIYF. Written as DNA, the CDR3 is TGTGCCAGCAGTTACTCGGACAGGGGTAGAGGAAACACCATATATTTT.